One sample yielded the 18 T cell receptor beta chains listed below, sequenced in a study of T-cell memory formation after mild COVID-19. Each CDR3 protein is one row after TCRdb ran MiXCR on the 5' RACE reads. This sample has around 200,000 distinct CDR3 sequences, with about 18% found just once. The material sequenced was PBMCs or a T cell subset sorted from them (not recorded which). All receptors come from a man younger than 35 who had mild COVID-19 (a few samples of this study predate the infection). Cell type and time point are not known.

This clonotype turned up a few times. The V call is TRBV7-3, the J call TRBJ2-5; 9 nucleotides align to TRBD2. The CDR3 is made up of 16 amino acids. V was clipped by 3 bases and J by 5 bases; unmatched bases: 10. Germline CDR1 is SGHTA and CDR2 is FQGTGA. CDR3 coding DNA: TGTGCCAGCAGCTTGTCTACCCGCGGGGGGGCGGAGACCCAGTACTTC. Its protein is CASSLSTRGGAETQYF. Full variable domain (remainder filled in from reference TRBV7-3 and TRBJ2-5): GAGVSQTPSNKVTEKGKYVELRCDPISGHTALYWYRQSLGQGPEFLIYFQGTGAADDSGLPNDRFFAVRPEGSVSTLKIQRTERGDSAVYLCASSLSTRGGAETQYFGPGTRLLVL.

This clonotype was picked up many times. The chain links TRBV4-2 to TRBJ2-1, with 11 bases aligning to TRBD2. The CDR3 consists of 16 residues. The V and J ends lost 3 bases and 8 bases, in that order; junction bases with no gene match: 9. Germline assignment: CDR1 LGHNA and CDR2 YNFKEQ. The CDR3 DNA reads TGTGCCAGCAGCCAGGCCCTGGGTAGCGGGGGGGATGAGCAGTTCTTC. This codes for CASSQALGSGGDEQFF.

This chain links TRBV7-9 with TRBJ2-4; D may correspond to TRBD1 or TRBD2 (5 bases each). V lost 3 bases and J lost 8, with 11 bases in between. CDR1 SEHNR and CDR2 FQNEAQ come from the germline V gene (reference sequence). This CDR3 is built from 13 residues. Here the CDR3 DNA reads TGTGCCAGCAGCTTCGAGGGGCGGGACATTCAGTACTTC. As protein: CASSFEGRDIQYF. The full variable domain, its missing parts supplied by reference TRBV7-9 and TRBJ2-4, is DTGVSQNPRHKITKRGQNVTFRCDPISEHNRLYWYRQTLGQGPEFLTYFQNEAQLEKSRLLSDRFSAERPKGSFSTLEIQRTEQGDSAMYLCASSFEGRDIQYFGAGTRLSVL.

This chain joins TRBV20-1 and TRBJ2-5; possibly TRBD1 for D (6 bases). The CDR3 runs to 13 residues. Trimming took 1 base from V and 4 from J, leaving 10 bases between them. Per the germline V gene, CDR1 is DFQATT and CDR2 is SNEGSKA (reference sequence). The CDR3 spells CSARGDRSETQYF. The CDR3 DNA is TGCAGTGCTAGAGGAGACAGGTCAGAGACCCAGTACTTC.

The V gene is TRBV20-1, the J gene TRBJ1-6, with 8 bases matching TRBD1. The CDR3 totals 17 residues. Germline-derived CDR1 and CDR2 are DFQATT and SNEGSKA (reference sequence). With 0 bases clipped from V and 6 bases from J, the junction kept 10 bases outside the gene matches. The CDR3 loop reads CSARDPGRGQVNSPLHF. Here the CDR3 DNA reads TGCAGTGCTAGAGATCCGGGCAGGGGGCAAGTTAATTCACCCCTCCACTTT.

This clonotype was found many times. The chain has TRBV12-3 or TRBV12-4 and TRBJ2-5; 10 positions agree with TRBD1. Trimming at V came to 6 bases and at J to 4 bases, leaving 5 bases not matched to a gene. The CDR3 has 14 residues. CDR3 in DNA: TGTGCCAGCAGCCAAGACAGGGGGCGAGAGACCCAGTACTTC. It codes for CASSQDRGRETQYF.

This clonotype turned up a few times. The rearrangement joins TRBV6-5 to TRBJ1-4, with D possibly being TRBD1 (5 bases). This CDR3 region has 14 residues. Germline assignment: CDR1 MNHEY and CDR2 SVGAGI. Trimming shortened V by 6 bases and J by 0 bases, and 8 bases separated the two germline ends. CDR3 bases: TGTGCCAGCAGCGGACACGCAACTAATGAAAAACTGTTTTTT. Amino acids: CASSGHATNEKLFF.

Many counts were recorded for this clonotype. The chain couples TRBV10-2 to TRBJ2-1; TRBD2 is a possible D gene (6 bases). The CDR3 runs 13 residues. Germline V CDR1 and CDR2: WSHSY, SAAADI. V was clipped by 6 bases and J by 4 bases, with 10 bases between them. This CDR3 is CASSAGLYNEQFF. DNA for the CDR3: TGCGCCAGCAGCGCCGGACTATACAATGAGCAGTTCTTC.

The chain recombines TRBV20-1 with TRBJ1-1, with 8 bases fitting TRBD1. The V gene's germline CDR1 is DFQATT and CDR2 SNEGSKA (reference sequence). The V and J ends lost 6 bases and 0 bases, in that order; junction bases with no gene match: 9. The CDR3 extends over 15 amino acids. CDR3 DNA: TGCAGTGCACCCAGGACAGGGCAAATGAACACTGAAGCTTTCTTT. It translates to CSAPRTGQMNTEAFF.

V gene TRBV28 combines with J gene TRBJ2-3; D unclear. This CDR3 contains 14 residues. Germline assignment: CDR1 MDHEN and CDR2 SYDVKM. Trimming pared 7 bases from V and 6 bases from J, leaving 17 bases between. The CDR3, as DNA: TGTGCCAGCACTACATCTATTAGAGTGGATACGCAGTATTTT. Residues: CASTTSIRVDTQYF.

The rearrangement uses TRBV7-9 and TRBJ2-1; D call uncertain. The CDR3 is 15 amino acids. Germline loops: CDR1 SEHNR, CDR2 FQNEAQ (reference sequence). The V end lost 2 bases, the J end lost 6 bases, and 14 bases lay between the germline ends. The CDR3 region is CASSLWLVRLNEQFF. CDR3 nucleotides: TGTGCCAGCAGCTTATGGCTAGTGCGGCTCAATGAGCAGTTCTTC.

The sample holds a few counts of this clonotype. The V gene is TRBV7-8, the J gene TRBJ2-3, with TRBD2 as a possible D gene (5 bases). The V and J ends lost 2 bases and 1 base respectively, with 10 bases between them. CDR1 is SGHVS, CDR2 FQNEAQ, per germline. This CDR3 is 15 amino acids long. CDR3 DNA sequence: TGTGCCAGCAGCTTAACGGGGTCCGGCACAGATACGCAGTATTTT. Translated: CASSLTGSGTDTQYF.

This rearrangement joins TRBV19 to TRBJ1-5; D is ambiguous. V was trimmed by 3 bases and J by 3 bases, leaving 15 bases between them. CDR1 is LNHDA and CDR2 is SQIVND in the germline V gene (reference sequence). The CDR3 is 16 residues long. The CDR3 is CASSILTGTFNQPQHF. CDR3 bases: TGTGCCAGTAGTATCTTGACGGGAACCTTCAATCAGCCCCAGCATTTT.

This clonotype has a handful of counts. J is TRBJ2-3 and V is TRBV11-2, with D tentatively TRBD1 (5 bases). CDR3 length: 15 residues. Per the germline V gene, CDR1 is SGHAT and CDR2 is FQNNGV. V was pared by 6 bases and J by 5 bases, with 18 bases between. CDR3 DNA sequence: TGTGCCAGCAGTACTCGAGGCAGGGCTGGAGATACGCAGTATTTT. Protein sequence: CASSTRGRAGDTQYF.

V is TRBV2 and J is TRBJ2-6; D not resolved. Germline values: CDR1 SNHLY, CDR2 FYNNEI. The V end was cut by 2 bases, the J end by 2 bases, with 7 bases between. CDR3 length: 15 residues. CDR3 in DNA: TGTGCCAGCAGTGAACCTAGGGCTGGGGCCAACGTCCTGACTTTC. Translation gives CASSEPRAGANVLTF.

This clonotype was recorded at least ten times. The chain couples TRBV5-1 to TRBJ1-4; tentatively, D is TRBD1 (5 bases). Per the germline V gene, CDR1 is SGHRS and CDR2 is YFSETQ. The CDR3 has 16 amino acids. With 4 bases removed from V and 5 bases from J, the gap between germline ends came to 18 bases. The CDR3 nucleotides read TGCGCCAGCAGCGCCGGGGATCAGGGATTCAATGAAAAACTGTTTTTT. This sequence encodes CASSAGDQGFNEKLFF.

This clonotype was picked up a small number of times. This chain links TRBV6-1 with TRBJ2-7; D perhaps matches TRBD1 (5 bases). The germline CDR1 and CDR2 sequences are MNHNS and SASEGT. This CDR3 spans 13 amino acids. The ends were cut back, 7 bases at V and 4 bases at J, with 14 bases in the middle. The CDR3 DNA is TGTGCCAGCACTAACTCCCAGGGTTACGAGCAGTACTTC. It is translated as CASTNSQGYEQYF.

At least ten counts were recorded for this clonotype. The chain recombines TRBV6-1 with TRBJ2-5; perhaps D is TRBD1 or TRBD2 (6 bases each). Per the germline V gene, CDR1 is MNHNS and CDR2 is SASEGT. This CDR3 has 16 amino acids. Between the trimmed V and J ends, which lost 3 bases and 2 bases, there was a span of 16 bases. The CDR3: CASSDPGQGRQETQYF. In nucleotides, the CDR3 is TGTGCCAGCAGTGATCCGGGGCAGGGGAGGCAAGAGACCCAGTACTTC.